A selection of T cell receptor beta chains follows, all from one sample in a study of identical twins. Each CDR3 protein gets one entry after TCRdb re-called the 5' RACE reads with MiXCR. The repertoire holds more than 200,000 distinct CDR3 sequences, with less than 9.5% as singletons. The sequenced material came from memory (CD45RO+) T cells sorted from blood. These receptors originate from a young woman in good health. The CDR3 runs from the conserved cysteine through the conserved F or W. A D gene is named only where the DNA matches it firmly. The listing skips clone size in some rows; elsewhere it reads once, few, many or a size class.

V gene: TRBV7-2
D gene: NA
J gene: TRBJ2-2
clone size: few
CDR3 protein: CASSRTGFATGELFF

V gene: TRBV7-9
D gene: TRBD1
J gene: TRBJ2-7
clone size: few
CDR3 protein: CASSRTGGLREQYF

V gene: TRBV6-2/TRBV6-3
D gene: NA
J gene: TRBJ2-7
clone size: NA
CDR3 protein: CASSYRPTYEQYF

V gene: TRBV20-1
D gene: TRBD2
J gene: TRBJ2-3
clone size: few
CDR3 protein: CSATGLAGRDTQYF

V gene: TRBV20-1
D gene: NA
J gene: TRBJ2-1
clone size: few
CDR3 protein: CSAKGDYNEQFF

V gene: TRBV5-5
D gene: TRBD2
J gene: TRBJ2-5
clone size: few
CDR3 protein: CASSCGLAGGRVQETQYF

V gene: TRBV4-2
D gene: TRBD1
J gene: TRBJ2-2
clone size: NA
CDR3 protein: CASSAQGAYTGELFF

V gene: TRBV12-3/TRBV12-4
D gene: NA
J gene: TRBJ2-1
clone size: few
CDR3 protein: CASSFGLRQVAFF

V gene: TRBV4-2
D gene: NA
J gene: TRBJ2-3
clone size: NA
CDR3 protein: CASSQVPHTDTQYF

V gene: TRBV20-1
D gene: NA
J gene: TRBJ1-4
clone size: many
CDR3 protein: CSVPPLTSNEKLFF

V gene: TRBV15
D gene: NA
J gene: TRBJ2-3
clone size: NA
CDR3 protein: CATSRSSRGSFPTDTQYF

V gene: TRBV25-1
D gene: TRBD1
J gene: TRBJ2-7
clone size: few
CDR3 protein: CASSDPRTGGHEQYF

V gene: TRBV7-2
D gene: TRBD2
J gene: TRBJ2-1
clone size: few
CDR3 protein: CASSIRTSGEQFF

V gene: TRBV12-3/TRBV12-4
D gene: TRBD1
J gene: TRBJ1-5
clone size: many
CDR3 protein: CASRIGQGAQPQHF

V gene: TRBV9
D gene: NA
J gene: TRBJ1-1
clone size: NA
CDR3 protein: CASSVGGMNTEAFF

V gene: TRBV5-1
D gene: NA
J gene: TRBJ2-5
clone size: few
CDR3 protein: CASSFDFFRTQYF

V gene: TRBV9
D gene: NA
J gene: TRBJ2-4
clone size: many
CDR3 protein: CASSVAGRNIQYF

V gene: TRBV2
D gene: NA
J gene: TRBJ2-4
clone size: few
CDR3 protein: CASSEWELAKNIQYF

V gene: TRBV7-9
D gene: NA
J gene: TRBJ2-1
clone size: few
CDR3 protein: CASSRTDNEQFF

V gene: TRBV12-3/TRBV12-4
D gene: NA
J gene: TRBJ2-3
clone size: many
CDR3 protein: CASSTPRAEASTDTQYF

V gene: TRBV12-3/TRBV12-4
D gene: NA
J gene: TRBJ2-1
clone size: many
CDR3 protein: CASSPDRYNEQFF

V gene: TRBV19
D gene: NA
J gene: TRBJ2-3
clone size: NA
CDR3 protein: CASSSLSGSSTDTQYF

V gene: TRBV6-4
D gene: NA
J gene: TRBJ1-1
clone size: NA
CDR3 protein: CASSPRQGGLNTEAFF

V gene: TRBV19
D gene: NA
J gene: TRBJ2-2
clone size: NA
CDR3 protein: CASSIARGSGELFF

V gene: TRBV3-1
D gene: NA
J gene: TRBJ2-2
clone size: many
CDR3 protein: CASTYQTAGELFF

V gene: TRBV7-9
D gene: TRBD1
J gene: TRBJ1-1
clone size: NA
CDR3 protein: CASSLWTGTGDTEAFF

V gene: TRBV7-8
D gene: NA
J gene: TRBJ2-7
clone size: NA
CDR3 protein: CASSLGPKGHEQYF

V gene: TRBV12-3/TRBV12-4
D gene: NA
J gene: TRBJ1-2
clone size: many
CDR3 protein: CASSQRVRGKANYGYTF

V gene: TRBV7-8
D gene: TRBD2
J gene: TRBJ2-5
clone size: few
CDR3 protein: CASSASGLAGGTQYF

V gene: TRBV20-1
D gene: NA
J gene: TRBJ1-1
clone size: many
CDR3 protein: CSALPGGTEAFF

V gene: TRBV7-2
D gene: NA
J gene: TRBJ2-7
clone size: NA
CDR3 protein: CASSPRSPGEYEQYF

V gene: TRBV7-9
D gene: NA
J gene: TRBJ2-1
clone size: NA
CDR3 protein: CASSPIGLYNEQFF

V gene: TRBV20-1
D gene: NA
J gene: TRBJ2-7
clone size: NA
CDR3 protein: CSALPPGRSSYEQYF

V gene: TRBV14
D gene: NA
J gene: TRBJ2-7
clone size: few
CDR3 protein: CASSQELRQYF

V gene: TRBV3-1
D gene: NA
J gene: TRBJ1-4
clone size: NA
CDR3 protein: CASSLYGGGVNEKLFF

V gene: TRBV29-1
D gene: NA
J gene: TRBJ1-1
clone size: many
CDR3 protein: CSTGPGWGMNTEAFF